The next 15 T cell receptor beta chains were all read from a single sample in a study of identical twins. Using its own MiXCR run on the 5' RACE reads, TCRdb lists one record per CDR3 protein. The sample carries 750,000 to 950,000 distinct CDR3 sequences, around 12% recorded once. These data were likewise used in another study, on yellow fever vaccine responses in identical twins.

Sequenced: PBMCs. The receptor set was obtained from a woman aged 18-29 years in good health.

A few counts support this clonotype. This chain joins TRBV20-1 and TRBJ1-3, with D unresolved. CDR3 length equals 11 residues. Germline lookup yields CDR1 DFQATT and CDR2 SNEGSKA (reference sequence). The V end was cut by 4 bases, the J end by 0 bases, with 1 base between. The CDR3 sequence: CSANSGNTIYF. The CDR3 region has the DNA TGCAGTGCTAACTCTGGAAACACCATATATTTT.

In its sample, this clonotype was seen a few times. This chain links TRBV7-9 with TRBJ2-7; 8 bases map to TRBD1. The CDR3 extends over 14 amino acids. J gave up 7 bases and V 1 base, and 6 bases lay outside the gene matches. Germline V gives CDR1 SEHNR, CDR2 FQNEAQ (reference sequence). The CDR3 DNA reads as TGTGCCAGCAGCTTAGGGGACAGGCGCGGGGAGCAGTACGTC. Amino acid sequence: CASSLGDRRGEQYV.

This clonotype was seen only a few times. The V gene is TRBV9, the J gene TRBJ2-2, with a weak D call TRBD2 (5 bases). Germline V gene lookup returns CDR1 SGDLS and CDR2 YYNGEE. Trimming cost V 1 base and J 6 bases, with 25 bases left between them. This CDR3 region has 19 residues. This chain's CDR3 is CASSVRSRGVADTSGELFF. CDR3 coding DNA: TGTGCCAGCAGCGTACGTTCACGGGGTGTGGCCGACACGTCCGGGGAGCTGTTTTTT.

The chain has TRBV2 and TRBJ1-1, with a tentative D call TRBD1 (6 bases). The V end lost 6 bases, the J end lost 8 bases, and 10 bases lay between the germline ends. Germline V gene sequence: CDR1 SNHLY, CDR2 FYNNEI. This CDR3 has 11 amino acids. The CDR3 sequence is CASRPDSEAFF. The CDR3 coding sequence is TGTGCCAGCAGGCCGGACAGCGAAGCTTTCTTT.

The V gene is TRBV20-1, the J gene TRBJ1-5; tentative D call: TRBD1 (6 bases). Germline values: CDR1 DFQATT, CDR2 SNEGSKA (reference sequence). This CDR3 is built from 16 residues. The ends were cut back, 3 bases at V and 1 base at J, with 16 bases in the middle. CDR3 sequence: CSARSRQDLSNQPQHF. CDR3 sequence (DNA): TGCAGTGCTAGGTCGAGACAGGACCTCAGCAATCAGCCCCAGCATTTT.

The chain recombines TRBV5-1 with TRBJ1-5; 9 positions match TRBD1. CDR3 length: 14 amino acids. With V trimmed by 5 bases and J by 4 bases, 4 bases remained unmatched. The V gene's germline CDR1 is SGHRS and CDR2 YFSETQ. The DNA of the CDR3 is TGCGCCAGCAGGGAAGGGACAGGGAATCAGCCCCAGCATTTT. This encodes CASREGTGNQPQHF.

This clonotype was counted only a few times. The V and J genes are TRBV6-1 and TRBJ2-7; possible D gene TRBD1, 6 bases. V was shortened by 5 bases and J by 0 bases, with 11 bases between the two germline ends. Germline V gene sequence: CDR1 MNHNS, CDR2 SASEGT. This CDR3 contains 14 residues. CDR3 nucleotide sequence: TGTGCCAGCAGTCGACAGGAGTTCTCCTACGAGCAGTACTTC. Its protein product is CASSRQEFSYEQYF.

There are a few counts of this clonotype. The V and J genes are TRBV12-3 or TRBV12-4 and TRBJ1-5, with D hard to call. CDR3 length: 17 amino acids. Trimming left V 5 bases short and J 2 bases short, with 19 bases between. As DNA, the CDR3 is TGTGCCAGCAGTCCCTCAAGGAGCGGGTCGGGCAATCAGCCCCAGCATTTT. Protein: CASSPSRSGSGNQPQHF.

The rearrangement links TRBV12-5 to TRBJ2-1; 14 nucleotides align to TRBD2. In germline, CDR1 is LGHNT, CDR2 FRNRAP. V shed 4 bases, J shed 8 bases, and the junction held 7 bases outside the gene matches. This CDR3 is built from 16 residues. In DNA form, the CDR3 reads TGTGCTAGTGGTTGGGGACTAGCGGGAGAAAGTGATGAGCAGTTCTTC. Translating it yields CASGWGLAGESDEQFF.

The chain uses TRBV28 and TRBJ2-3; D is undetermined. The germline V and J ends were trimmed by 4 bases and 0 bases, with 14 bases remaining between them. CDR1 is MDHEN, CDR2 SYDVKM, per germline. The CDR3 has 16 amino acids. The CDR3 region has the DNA TGTGCCAGCAGTTCGGTGGAAATCACTAGCACAGATACGCAGTATTTT. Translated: CASSSVEITSTDTQYF. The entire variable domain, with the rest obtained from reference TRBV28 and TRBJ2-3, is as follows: DVKVTQSSRYLVKRTGEKVFLECVQDMDHENMFWYRQDPGLGLRLIYFSYDVKMKEKGDIPEGYSVSREKKERFSLILESASTNQTSMYLCASSSVEITSTDTQYFGPGTRLTVL.

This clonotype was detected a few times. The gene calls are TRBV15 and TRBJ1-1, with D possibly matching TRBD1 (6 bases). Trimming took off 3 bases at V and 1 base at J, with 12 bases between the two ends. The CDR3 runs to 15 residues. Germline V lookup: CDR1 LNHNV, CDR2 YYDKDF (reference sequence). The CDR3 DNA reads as TGTGCCACCAGCAGGTGGGGGGCCCAGAACACTGAAGCTTTCTTT. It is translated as CATSRWGAQNTEAFF.

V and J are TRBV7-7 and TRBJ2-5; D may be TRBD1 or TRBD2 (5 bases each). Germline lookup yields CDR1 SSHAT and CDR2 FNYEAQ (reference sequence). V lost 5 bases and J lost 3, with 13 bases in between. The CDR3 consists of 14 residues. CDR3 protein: CASSPGTGEETQYF. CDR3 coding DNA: TGTGCCAGCAGCCCCGGGACCGGGGAAGAGACCCAGTACTTC.

As DNA, the CDR3 is TGTGCCAGCAGCTCTCGTCCCAACGATCACACAGATACGCAGTATTTT. It translates to CASSSRPNDHTDTQYF. The chain carries TRBV5-5 and TRBJ2-3; D remains unclear. The germline CDR1 and CDR2 sequences are SGHKS and YYEKEE (reference sequence). V gave up 3 bases and J gave up 2 bases, with 16 bases separating them. The CDR3 contains 16 residues.

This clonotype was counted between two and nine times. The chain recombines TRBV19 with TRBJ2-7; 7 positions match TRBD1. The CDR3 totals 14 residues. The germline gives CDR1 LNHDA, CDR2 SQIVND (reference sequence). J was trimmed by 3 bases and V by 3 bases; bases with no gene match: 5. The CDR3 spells CASSMGDSLYEQYF. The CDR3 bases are TGTGCCAGTAGTATGGGGGACAGTCTCTACGAGCAGTACTTC.

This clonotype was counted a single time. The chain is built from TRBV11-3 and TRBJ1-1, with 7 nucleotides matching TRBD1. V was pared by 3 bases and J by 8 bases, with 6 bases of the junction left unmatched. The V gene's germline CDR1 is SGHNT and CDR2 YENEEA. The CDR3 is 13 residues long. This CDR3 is CASSFTRDREAFF. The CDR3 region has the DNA TGTGCCAGCAGCTTCACACGGGACAGAGAAGCTTTCTTT.